This TCR beta chain was profiled in a study of blood T cell repertoires in COVID-19. Study at large: In each case, the material was cDNA or gDNA derived from T cells, B-cell-depleted T cells, or PBMCs.

The CDR3 contains 13 residues. Deletions cut 0 bases from V and 7 bases from J, with 6 bases between. The germline V gene encodes CDR1 LGHNA and CDR2 YSLEER. In its sample, this clone was seen many times. The table came from immunoSEQ multiplex PCR; TCRdb's copy has only in-frame clones and leaves some out. There are about 100,000 clones in the sample; roughly 84% occur only once, and 6.5% to 8% lies in the top ten. The sequenced material came from peripheral blood. This chain connects TRBV4-3 to TRBJ1-4, with D hard to call. The sequence derives from a man aged 25 to 40 in a cohort sampled during active COVID-19. Here the CDR3 reads CASSQDGIEKLFF. The DNA for the CDR3 is TGCGCCAGCAGCCAAGACGGGATTGAAAAACTGTTTTTT.